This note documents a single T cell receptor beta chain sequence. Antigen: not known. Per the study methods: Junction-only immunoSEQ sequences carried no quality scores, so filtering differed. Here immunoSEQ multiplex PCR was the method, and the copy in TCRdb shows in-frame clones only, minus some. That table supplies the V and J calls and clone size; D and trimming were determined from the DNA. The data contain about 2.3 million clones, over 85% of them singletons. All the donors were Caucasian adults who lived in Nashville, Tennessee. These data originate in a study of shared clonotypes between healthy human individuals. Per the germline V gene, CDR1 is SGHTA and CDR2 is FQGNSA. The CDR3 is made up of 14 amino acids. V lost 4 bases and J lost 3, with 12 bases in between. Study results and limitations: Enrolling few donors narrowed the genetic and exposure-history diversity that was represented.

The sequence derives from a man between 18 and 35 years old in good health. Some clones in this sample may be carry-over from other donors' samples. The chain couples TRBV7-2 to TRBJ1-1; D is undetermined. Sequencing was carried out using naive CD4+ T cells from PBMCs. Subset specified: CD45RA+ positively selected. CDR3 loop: CASSSTVRDTEAFF. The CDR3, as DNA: TGTGCCAGCAGCTCAACAGTGCGGGACACTGAAGCTTTCTTT.